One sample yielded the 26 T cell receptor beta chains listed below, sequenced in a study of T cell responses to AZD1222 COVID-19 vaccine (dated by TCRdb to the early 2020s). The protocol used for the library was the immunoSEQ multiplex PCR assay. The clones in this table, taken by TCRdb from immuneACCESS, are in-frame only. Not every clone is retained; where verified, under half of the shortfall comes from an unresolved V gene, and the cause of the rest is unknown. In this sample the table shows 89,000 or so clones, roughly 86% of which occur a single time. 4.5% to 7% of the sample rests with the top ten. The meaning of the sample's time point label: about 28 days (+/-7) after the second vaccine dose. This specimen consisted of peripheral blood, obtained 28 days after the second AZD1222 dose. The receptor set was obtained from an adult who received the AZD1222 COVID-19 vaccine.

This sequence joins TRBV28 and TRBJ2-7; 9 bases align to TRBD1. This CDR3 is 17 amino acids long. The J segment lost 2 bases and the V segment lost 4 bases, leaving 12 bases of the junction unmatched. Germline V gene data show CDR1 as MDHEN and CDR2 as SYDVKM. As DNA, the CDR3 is TGTGCCAGCAGTTCCGGACCAACGGGACAGGGCCCCTACGAGCAGTACTTC. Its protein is CASSSGPTGQGPYEQYF.

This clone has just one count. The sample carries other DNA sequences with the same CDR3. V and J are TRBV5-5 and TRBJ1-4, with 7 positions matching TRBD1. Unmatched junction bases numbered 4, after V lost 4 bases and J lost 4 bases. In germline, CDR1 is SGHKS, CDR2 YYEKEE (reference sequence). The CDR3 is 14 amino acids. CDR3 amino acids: CASSRQGSNEKLFF. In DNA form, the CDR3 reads TGTGCCAGCAGCCGACAGGGTAGTAATGAAAAACTGTTTTTT.

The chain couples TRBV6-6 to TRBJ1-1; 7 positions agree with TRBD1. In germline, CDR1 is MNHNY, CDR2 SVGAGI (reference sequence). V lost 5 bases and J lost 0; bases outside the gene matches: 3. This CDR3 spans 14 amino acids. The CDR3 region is CASSDRALNTEAFF. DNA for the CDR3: TGTGCCAGCAGTGACAGGGCCCTGAACACTGAAGCTTTCTTT.

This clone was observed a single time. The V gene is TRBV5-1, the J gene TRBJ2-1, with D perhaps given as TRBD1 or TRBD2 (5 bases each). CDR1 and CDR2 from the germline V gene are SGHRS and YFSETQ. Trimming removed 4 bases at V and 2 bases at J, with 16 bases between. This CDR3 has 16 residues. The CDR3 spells CASSEIKRGTYNEQFF. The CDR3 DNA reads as TGCGCCAGCAGCGAGATTAAGAGGGGTACCTACAATGAGCAGTTCTTC. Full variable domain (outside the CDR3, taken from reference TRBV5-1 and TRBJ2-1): KAGVTQTPRYLIKTRGQQVTLSCSPISGHRSVSWYQQTPGQGLQFLFEYFSETQRNKGNFPGRFSGRQFSNSRSEMNVSTLELGDSALYLCASSEIKRGTYNEQFFGPGTRLTVL.

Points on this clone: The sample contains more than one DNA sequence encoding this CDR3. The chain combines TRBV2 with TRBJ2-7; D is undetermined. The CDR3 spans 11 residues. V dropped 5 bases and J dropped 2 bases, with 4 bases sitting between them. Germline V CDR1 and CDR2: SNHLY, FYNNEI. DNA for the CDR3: TGTGCCAGCAGTTTCACCTACGAGCAGTACTTC. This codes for CASSFTYEQYF.

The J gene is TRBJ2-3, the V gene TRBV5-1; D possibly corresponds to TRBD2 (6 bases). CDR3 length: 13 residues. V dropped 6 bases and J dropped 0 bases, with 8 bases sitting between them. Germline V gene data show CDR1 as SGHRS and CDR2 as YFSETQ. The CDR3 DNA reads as TGCGCCAGCAACGGGGGTAGCACAGATACGCAGTATTTT. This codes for CASNGGSTDTQYF.

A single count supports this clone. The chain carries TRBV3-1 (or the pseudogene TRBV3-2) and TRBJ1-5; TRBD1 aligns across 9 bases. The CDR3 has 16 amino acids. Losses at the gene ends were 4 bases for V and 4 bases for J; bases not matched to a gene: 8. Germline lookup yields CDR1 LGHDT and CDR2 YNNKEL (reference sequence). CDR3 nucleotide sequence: TGTGCCAGCAGCCCCTCGGGACAGGGCGAAAATCAGCCCCAGCATTTT. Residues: CASSPSGQGENQPQHF.

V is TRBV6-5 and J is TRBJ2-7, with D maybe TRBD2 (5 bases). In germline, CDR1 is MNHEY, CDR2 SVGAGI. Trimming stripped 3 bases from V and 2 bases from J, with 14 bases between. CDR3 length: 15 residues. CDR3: CASSYEGSGTYEQYF. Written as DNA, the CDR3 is TGTGCCAGCAGTTATGAAGGGAGTGGGACCTACGAGCAGTACTTC.

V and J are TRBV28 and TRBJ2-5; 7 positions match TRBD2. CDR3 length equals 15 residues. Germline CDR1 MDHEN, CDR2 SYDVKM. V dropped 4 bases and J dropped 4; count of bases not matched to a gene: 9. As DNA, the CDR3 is TGTGCCAGCAGTTCTCGGTCCGGGGGGTCAGAGACCCAGTACTTC. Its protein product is CASSSRSGGSETQYF.

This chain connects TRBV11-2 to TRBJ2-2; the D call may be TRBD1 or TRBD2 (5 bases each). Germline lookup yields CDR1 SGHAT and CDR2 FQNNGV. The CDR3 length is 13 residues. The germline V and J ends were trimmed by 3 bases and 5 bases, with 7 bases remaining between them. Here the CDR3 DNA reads TGTGCCAGCAGCTTTGAGGGGACCGGGGAGCTGTTTTTT. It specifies CASSFEGTGELFF.

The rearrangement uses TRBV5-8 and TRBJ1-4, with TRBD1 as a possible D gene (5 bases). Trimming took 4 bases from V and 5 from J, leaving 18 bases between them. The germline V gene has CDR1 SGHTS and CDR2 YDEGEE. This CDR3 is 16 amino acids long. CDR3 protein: CASSLGGHSGNEKLFF. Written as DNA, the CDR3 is TGTGCCAGCAGCCTCGGCGGACATTCCGGAAATGAAAAACTGTTTTTT.

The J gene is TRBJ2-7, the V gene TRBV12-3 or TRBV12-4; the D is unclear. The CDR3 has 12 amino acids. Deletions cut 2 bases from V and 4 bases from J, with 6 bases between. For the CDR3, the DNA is TGTGCCAGCAGTTTAAGGCGTTACGAGCAGTACTTC. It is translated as CASSLRRYEQYF.

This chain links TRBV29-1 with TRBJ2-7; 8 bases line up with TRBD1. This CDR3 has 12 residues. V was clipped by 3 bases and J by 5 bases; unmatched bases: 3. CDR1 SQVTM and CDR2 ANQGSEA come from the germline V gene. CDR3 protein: CSVDRGPDEQYF. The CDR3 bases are TGCAGCGTTGACAGGGGGCCGGACGAGCAGTACTTC.

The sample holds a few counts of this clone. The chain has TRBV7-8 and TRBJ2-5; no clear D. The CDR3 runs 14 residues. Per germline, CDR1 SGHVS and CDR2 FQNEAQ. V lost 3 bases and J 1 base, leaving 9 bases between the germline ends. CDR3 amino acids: CASSLGTSQETQYF. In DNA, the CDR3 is TGTGCCAGCAGCTTGGGCACTTCCCAAGAGACCCAGTACTTC.

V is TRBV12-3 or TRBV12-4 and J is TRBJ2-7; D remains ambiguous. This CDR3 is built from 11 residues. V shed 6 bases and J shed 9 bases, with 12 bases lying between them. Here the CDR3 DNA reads TGTGCCAGCAGCCAAATAGCCGTGCAGTACTTC. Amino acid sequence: CASSQIAVQYF.

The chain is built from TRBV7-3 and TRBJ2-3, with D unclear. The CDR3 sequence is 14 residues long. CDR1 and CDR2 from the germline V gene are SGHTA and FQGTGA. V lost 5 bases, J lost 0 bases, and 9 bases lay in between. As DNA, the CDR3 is TGTGCCAGCAGCCCCGGCGCGAGCACAGATACGCAGTATTTT. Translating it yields CASSPGASTDTQYF.

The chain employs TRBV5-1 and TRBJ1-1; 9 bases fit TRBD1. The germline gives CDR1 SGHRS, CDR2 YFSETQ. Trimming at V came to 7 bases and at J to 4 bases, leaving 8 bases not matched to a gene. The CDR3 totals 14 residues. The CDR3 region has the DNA TGCGCCAGCCGTCCCGGGACAGGGATCACTGAAGCTTTCTTT. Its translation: CASRPGTGITEAFF.

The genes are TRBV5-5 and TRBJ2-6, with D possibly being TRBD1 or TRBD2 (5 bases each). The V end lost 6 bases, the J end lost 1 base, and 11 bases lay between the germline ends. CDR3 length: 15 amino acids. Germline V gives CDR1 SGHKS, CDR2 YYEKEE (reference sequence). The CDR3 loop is CASTTWGSGANVLTF. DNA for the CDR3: TGTGCCAGCACCACCTGGGGGTCTGGGGCCAACGTCCTGACTTTC.

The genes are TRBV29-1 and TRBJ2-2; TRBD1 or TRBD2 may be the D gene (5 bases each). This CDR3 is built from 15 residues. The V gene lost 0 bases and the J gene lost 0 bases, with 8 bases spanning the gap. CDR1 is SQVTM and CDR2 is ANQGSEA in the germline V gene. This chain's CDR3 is CSVEEGVPNTGELFF. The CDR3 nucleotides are TGCAGCGTTGAAGAGGGGGTCCCGAACACCGGGGAGCTGTTTTTT.

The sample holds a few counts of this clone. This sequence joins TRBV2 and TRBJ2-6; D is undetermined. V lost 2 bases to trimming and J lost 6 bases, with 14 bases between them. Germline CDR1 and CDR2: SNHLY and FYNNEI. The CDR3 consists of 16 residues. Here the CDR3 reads CASSEFGRGLANVLTF. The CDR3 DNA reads TGTGCCAGCAGTGAATTCGGCCGTGGGTTGGCCAACGTCCTGACTTTC.

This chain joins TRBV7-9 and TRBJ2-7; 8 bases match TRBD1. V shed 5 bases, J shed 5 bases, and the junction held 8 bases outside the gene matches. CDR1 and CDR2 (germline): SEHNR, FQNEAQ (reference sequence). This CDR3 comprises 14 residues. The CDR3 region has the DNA TGTGCCAGCAGCCCGACAGGGGTAACCAACGAGCAGTACTTC. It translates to CASSPTGVTNEQYF.

CDR3 bases: TGTGCCAGTACCTCAGGCAGCTTCTATGGCTACACCTTC. Its protein is CASTSGSFYGYTF. This chain links TRBV19 with TRBJ1-2; the D is unclear. This CDR3 comprises 13 residues. The V gene lost 7 bases and the J gene lost 4 bases, with 13 bases spanning the gap. The germline CDR1 and CDR2 sequences are LNHDA and SQIVND (reference sequence).

The chain's CDR3 is CASSYDGGNLQPQHF. The DNA for the CDR3 is TGTGCCAGCAGTTACGACGGGGGGAACCTTCAGCCCCAGCATTTT. The chain uses TRBV6-2 or TRBV6-3 and TRBJ1-5, with D possibly matching TRBD1 (5 bases). V was trimmed by 2 bases and J by 6 bases, leaving 14 bases between them. The CDR3 is made up of 15 amino acids. Germline V lookup: CDR1 MNHEY, CDR2 SVGEGT.

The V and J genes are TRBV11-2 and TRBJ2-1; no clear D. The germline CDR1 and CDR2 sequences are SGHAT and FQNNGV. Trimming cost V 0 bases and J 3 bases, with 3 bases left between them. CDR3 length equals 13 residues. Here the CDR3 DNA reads TGTGCCAGCAGCTTAGACAGCTACAATGAGCAGTTCTTC. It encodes CASSLDSYNEQFF.

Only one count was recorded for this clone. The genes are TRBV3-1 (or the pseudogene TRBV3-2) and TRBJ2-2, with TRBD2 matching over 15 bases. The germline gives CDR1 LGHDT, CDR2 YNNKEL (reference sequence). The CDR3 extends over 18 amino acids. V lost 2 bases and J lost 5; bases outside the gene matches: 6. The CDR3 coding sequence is TGTGCCAGCAGCCAAACCGGGACTAGCGGGAGGAGTACCGGGGAGCTGTTTTTT. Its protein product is CASSQTGTSGRSTGELFF.

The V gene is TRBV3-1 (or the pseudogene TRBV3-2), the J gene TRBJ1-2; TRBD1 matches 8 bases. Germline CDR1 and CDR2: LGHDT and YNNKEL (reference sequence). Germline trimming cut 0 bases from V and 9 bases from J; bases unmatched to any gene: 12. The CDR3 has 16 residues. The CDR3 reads CASSQDGTGPLSSYTF. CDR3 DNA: TGTGCCAGCAGCCAAGATGGGACAGGCCCTTTATCGAGCTACACCTTC.